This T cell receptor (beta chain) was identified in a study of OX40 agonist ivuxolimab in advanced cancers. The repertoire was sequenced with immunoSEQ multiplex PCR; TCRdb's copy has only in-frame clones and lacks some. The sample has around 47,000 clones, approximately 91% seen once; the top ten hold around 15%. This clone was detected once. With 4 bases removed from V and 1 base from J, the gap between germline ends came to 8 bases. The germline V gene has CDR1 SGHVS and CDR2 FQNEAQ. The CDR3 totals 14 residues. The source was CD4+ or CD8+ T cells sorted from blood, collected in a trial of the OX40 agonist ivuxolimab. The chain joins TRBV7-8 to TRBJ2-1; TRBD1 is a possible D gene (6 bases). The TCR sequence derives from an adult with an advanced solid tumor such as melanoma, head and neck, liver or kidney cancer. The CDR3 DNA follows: TGTGCCAGCAGCTCCCAGGGGTCCTACAATGAGCAGTTCTTC. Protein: CASSSQGSYNEQFF.